This record concerns one T cell receptor beta chain sequence. No antigen is known for it. The data stem from a study of T cell repertoires in cytomegalovirus infection. Study at large: Public TCR beta signatures were indicative of both CMV infection and a matching HLA type.

The CDR3 runs to 14 residues. Trimming shortened V by 6 bases and J by 5 bases, and 13 bases separated the two germline ends. Germline V gives CDR1 MNHNS, CDR2 SASEGT. A single record per CDR3 protein comes from TCRdb applying MiXCR to the reads. The table lists around 300,000 distinct CDR3 sequences, approximately 22% of them singletons. The TCR sequence derives from a human donor in good health (CMV status not recorded). Some clones in this sample may be carry-over from other donors' samples. The gene calls are TRBV6-1 and TRBJ1-4; tentative D call: TRBD1 (5 bases). The sample here was cultured PBMCs, taken from culture after CMV antigen stimulation. The CDR3 DNA sequence: TGTGCCAGCAGGAACCCGGGACCCAATGAAAAACTGTTTTTT. It translates to CASRNPGPNEKLFF.